This T cell receptor beta chain was recovered during a study of tumor-infiltrating lymphocytes in primary liver carcinoma. Findings and limits, study-wide: Tumor tissue displayed a significantly greater top-250-clone fraction than blood (p = 0.039).

Extraction also yielded germline DNA, while blood RNA was obtained from unsorted whole blood. Before surgery, about 3.9 milliliters of EDTA blood were taken. This CDR3 spans 15 amino acids. The V gene's germline CDR1 is MNHEY and CDR2 SVGEGT. A word on this clonotype: Its antigen is as yet unknown. Germline is not matched at one junction end, which may reflect a read error.

Starting from roughly 540 ng of total RNA, TCR beta cDNA was produced with a primer in the constant region. Slightly modified ARM-PCR with three nested multiplex PCR rounds yielded TCR beta libraries. Amplification in the first two PCR rounds was performed using TRBV1-TRBV30 forward primers and a C-beta reverse primer for roughly 9 cycles each. TCRdb re-derived calls from the multiplex PCR reads in MiXCR, one entry per CDR3 protein. The sample yields 310,000 or so distinct CDR3 sequences, 50% to 75% seen once. This clonotype originated in a woman between 25 and 40 years old with primary liver carcinoma and hepatitis B virus infection. The rearrangement uses TRBV6-2 or TRBV6-3 and TRBJ2-6, with 7 bases lining up with TRBD1. Sequencing input: peripheral blood. CDR3 DNA: TGTGCCAGCAGGGGACAGAGCTCTAGGGCCAACGTCCTGACTTTC. This gives the protein CASRGQSSRANVLTF.